This T cell receptor beta chain was captured by sequencing in a study of somatic mutations in cytotoxic T cells in rheumatoid arthritis. Study-level information: Sorted by flow to nearly 100% purity were some V beta antibody-stained T-cell populations, including V beta1+ cells sequenced for TCRB. Study findings and constraints: Each of about an eighth of the roughly 65 patients had a largest CD8+ clone that made up more than 20% of CD8+ cells.

Germline lookup yields CDR1 MNHEY and CDR2 SMNVEV (reference sequence). V was shortened by 2 bases and J by 2 bases, with 13 bases between the two germline ends. This CDR3 is built from 15 residues. Some clones are missing from TCRdb's copy, which holds only in-frame ones; the method was immunoSEQ multiplex PCR. The sample includes around 10,000 clones, roughly 68% of them seen just once. A note on this clone: Its antigen is unidentified.

The chain is built from TRBV27 and TRBJ2-7, with D perhaps matching TRBD1 or TRBD2 (5 bases each). The material sequenced was CD8+ T cells sorted from blood. This TCR was sampled from a man in his sixties in good health. The CDR3 loop is CASSLTPGLTYEQYF. CDR3 nucleotide sequence: TGTGCCAGCAGTTTAACTCCGGGGCTCACCTACGAGCAGTACTTC.